This T cell receptor beta chain was sequenced for a study of cytomegalovirus exposure and HLA in healthy donors. Across the whole study: Some 200 million T cells yielded 117 million unique TCR beta sequences in earlier analysis. From donors who were HLA-typed, an early data release held 75 million to 85 million unique TCRs. Study-level points and caveats: Follow-up analysis seemed to connect common viral pathogens with several of the most significant clusters identified. Only CMV serostatus was available as immune exposure information.

V was clipped by 6 bases and J by 1 base, with 12 bases between them. This CDR3 contains 14 residues. Germline V gives CDR1 LNHDA, CDR2 SQIVND (reference sequence). A remark on this clone: The antigen is undetermined.

PCR involved 60 Vbeta and 13 Jbeta primers. Sequencing was performed with immunoSEQ multiplex PCR; in TCRdb, only in-frame clones are kept and a portion is missing. The sample lists some 150,000 clones; roughly 84% were seen once. The sequencing sample was made of PBMCs. This receptor was identified in a male donor in good health and CMV-seronegative. The rearrangement joins TRBV19 to TRBJ1-1; D uncertain. DNA of the CDR3: TGTGCCAGTAGGAAGTCCGAGTGGAACACTGAAGCTTTCTTT. This encodes CASRKSEWNTEAFF. The full variable domain, completed using reference TRBV19 and TRBJ1-1, is DGGITQSPKYLFRKEGQNVTLSCEQNLNHDAMYWYRQDPGQGLRLIYYSQIVNDFQKGDIAEGYSVSREKKESFPLTVTSAQKNPTAFYLCASRKSEWNTEAFFGQGTRLTVV.